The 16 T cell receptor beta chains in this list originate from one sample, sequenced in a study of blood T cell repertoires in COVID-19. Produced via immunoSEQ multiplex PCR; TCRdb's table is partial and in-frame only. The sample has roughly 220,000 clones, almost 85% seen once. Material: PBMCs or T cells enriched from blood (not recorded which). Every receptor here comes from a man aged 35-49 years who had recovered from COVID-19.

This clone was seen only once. Written as DNA, the CDR3 is TGTGCCAGCAGCCCACTAGCGGCCTACAATGAGCAGTTCTTC. Its protein is CASSPLAAYNEQFF. This chain connects TRBV14 to TRBJ2-1; 8 bases map to TRBD2. The junction had 1 base not matched to a gene; V was cut back by 4 bases and J by 2 bases. Germline values: CDR1 SGHDN, CDR2 FVKESK. This CDR3 spans 14 amino acids.

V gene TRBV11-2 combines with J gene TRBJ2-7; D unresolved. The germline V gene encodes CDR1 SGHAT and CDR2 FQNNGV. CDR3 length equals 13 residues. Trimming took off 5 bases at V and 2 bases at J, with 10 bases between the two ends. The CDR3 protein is CASSPTGPYEQYF. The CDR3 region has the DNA TGTGCCAGCAGCCCCACTGGTCCCTACGAGCAGTACTTC.

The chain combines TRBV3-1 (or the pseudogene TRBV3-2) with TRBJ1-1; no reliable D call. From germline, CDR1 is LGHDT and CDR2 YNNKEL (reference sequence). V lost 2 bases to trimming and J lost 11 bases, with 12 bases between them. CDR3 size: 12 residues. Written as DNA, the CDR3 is TGTGCCAGCAGCCAAAGTGAGGCGCGGGCTTTCTTT. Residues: CASSQSEARAFF.

As DNA, the CDR3 is TGTGCCAGCAGCGTAGGAAGGGGCTGGGGCACAGATACGCAGTATTTT. It translates to CASSVGRGWGTDTQYF. The chain carries TRBV9 and TRBJ2-3; D is perhaps TRBD1 (5 bases). The germline V gene encodes CDR1 SGDLS and CDR2 YYNGEE. The CDR3 runs to 16 residues. Trimming took off 0 bases at V and 1 base at J, with 12 bases between the two ends.

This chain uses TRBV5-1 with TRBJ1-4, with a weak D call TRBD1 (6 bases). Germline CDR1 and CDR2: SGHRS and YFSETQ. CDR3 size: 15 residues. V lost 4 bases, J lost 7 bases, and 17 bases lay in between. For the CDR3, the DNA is TGCGCCAGCAGCCCCCAGGGGCCCGAGGGTGAAAAACTGTTTTTT. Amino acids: CASSPQGPEGEKLFF.

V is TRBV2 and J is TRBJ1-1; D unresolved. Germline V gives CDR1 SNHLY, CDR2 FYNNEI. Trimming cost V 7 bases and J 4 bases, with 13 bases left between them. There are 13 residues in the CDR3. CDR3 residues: CASTAGAGTEAFF. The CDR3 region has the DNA TGTGCCAGCACAGCTGGTGCAGGCACTGAAGCTTTCTTT.

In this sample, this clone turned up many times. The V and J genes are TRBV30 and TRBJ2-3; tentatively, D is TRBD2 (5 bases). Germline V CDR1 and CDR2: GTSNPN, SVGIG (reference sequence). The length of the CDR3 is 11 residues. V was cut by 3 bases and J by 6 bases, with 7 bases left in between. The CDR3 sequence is CAWSGEDTQYF. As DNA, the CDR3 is TGTGCCTGGAGCGGGGAGGATACGCAGTATTTT.

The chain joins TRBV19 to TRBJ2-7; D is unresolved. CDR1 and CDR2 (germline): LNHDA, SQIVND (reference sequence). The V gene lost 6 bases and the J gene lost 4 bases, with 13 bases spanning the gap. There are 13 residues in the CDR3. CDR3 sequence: CASRETATYEQYF. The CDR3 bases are TGTGCCAGTAGGGAGACTGCAACGTACGAGCAGTACTTC.

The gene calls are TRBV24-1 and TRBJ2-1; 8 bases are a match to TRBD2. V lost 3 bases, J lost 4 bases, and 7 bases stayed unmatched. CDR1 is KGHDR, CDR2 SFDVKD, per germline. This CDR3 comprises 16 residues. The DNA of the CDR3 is TGTGCCACCAGTGATGTCAGCGGGAGCTCGTACAATGAGCAGTTCTTC. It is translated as CATSDVSGSSYNEQFF.

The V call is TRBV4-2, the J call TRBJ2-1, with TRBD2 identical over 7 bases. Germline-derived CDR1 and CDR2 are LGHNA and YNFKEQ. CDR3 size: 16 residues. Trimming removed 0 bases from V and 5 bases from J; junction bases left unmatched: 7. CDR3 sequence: CASSQEVGTINNEQFF. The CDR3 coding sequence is TGTGCCAGCAGCCAAGAGGTTGGGACTATTAACAATGAGCAGTTCTTC.

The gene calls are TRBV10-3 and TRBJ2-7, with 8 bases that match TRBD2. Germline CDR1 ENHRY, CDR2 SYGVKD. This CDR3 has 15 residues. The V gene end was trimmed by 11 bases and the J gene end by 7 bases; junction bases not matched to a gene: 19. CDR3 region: CAVGDAREGVGEQYF. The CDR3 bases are TGTGCCGTGGGGGACGCTCGGGAGGGAGTCGGTGAGCAGTACTTC.

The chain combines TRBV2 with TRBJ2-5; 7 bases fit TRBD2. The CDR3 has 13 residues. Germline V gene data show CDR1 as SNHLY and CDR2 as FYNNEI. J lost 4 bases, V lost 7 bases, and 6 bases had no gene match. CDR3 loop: CASKAPGGETQYF. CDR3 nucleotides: TGTGCCAGCAAAGCGCCGGGAGGAGAGACCCAGTACTTC.

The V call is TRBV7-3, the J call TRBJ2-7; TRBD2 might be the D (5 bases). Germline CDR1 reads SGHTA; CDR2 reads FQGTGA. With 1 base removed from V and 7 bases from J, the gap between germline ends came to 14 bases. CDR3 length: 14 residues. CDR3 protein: CASSLSDASGEQYF. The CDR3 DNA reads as TGTGCCAGCAGCTTAAGTGACGCGTCGGGGGAGCAGTACTTC.

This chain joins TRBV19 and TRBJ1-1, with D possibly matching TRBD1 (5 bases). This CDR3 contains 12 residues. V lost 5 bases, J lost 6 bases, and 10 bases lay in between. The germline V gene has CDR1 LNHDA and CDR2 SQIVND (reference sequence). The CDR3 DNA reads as TGTGCCAGTAGTTCGGGGGGGTCTGAAGCTTTCTTT. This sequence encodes CASSSGGSEAFF. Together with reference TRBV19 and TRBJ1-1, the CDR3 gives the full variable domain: DGGITQSPKYLFRKEGQNVTLSCEQNLNHDAMYWYRQDPGQGLRLIYYSQIVNDFQKGDIAEGYSVSREKKESFPLTVTSAQKNPTAFYLCASSSGGSEAFFGQGTRLTVV.

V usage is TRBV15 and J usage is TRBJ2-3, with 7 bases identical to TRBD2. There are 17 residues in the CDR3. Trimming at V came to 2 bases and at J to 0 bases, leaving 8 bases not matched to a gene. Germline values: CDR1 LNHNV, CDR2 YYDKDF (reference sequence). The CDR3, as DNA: TGTGCCACCAGCAGAACTCCGGGACTACCCAGCACAGATACGCAGTATTTT. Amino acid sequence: CATSRTPGLPSTDTQYF.

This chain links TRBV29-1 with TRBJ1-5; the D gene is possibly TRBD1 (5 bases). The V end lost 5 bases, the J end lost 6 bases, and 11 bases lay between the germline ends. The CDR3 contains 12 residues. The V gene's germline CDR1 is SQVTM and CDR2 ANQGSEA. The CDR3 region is CSVQEGVQPQHF. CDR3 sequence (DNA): TGCAGCGTTCAGGAAGGGGTTCAGCCCCAGCATTTT.